The clone carrying this T cell receptor beta chain has a handful of counts. Its target is unknown. The data belong to a study of beta chain features in type 1 diabetes. Overall study results and limits: Type 1 diabetes patients showed fewer insertions and more deletions at VDJ junctions.

Blood was collected once per donor into heparin, averaging around 120 mL. Purity of each sorted population was above 95%. CDR3 length: 15 residues. Germline-derived CDR1 and CDR2 are MGHRA and YSYEKL. With 3 bases clipped from V and 12 bases from J, the junction kept 8 bases outside the gene matches. Since all of the isolated RNA was reverse transcribed, expressed TCRB transcripts were what got sequenced. TCRdb's table, derived via immunoSEQ multiplex PCR, lists solely in-frame clones and lacks some. The sample lists around 500,000 clones; approximately 31% were seen once. The sequencing sample was made of naive CD4+ T cells from blood. This receptor was identified in a man aged 18 to 30 in good health. The chain employs TRBV4-1 and TRBJ2-1; TRBD2 agrees at 13 bases. The CDR3 spells CASSHGLAGVKWQFF. CDR3 DNA sequence: TGCGCCAGCAGCCACGGACTAGCGGGAGTGAAATGGCAGTTCTTC.